This T cell receptor (beta chain) emerged from a study of tissue T cells after allogeneic stem cell transplantation. Findings of the study overall: In patients and mice, blood and spleen missed much of tissue repertoire. Some tissue clones might be persisting host cells; their alloreactivity or antigen specificity was not determined.

This sample's time point: mouse harvest day 14 after allogeneic transplant. The graft held 10^6 splenic CD5+ T cells and 10^7 T-cell-depleted bone marrow cells. Tissues came from B6→BALB/c major-mismatch GVHD mice at day 7 or 14. Produced via immunoSEQ multiplex PCR; TCRdb's table is partial and in-frame only. The repertoire has over 2,500 clones, 45% to 60% of them found once; the top ten carry 35% to 45%. This clone was found a few times. Its antigen is as yet unknown. The germline and genes are mouse ones. The CDR3 extends 1 residue past the end of the read, so its final part is completed from the germline J gene. This CDR3 has 14 residues. Trimming shortened V by 1 base and J by 0 bases, and 5 bases separated the two germline ends. Per the germline V gene, CDR1 is SNHLY and CDR2 is FYNGKV (reference sequence).

This TCR came from a female BALB/c mouse given C57BL/6 T cells with graft-versus-host disease after an allogeneic hematopoietic cell transplant. The J gene is TRBJ2-4, the V gene TRBV3; the D is unclear. Sequencing used gut tissue. CDR3: CASSLGSSQNTLYF. Incomplete CDR3 DNA: TGTGCCAGCAGCTTAGGGAGTAGTCAAAACACCTTGTAC.